The 9 T cell receptor beta chains below all came from one sample that was sequenced in a study of early T cells in non-severe SARS-CoV-2 infection (dated by TCRdb to the early 2020s). Library prep was done by 5' RACE. Sequencing took place on a NextSeq 500. TCRdb's own reprocessing of the public reads used fastp at Q25 and MiXCR and kept productive beta chains. Each entry merges the rows of one CDR3 protein and shows their most common DNA and genes. A total of 45,000 to 60,000 distinct CDR3 sequences appear in this sample, about a tenth of them only once. 20% to 25% of the sample is held by the ten biggest clonotypes. Sequencing input: whole blood. These receptors all come from an adult who was a healthcare worker with PCR-confirmed SARS-CoV-2 infection or an uninfected control (not recorded which).

The chain employs TRBV13 and TRBJ2-1, with D unresolved. CDR3 size: 12 residues. The V and J ends lost 8 bases and 7 bases respectively, with 12 bases between them. CDR1 is PRHDT and CDR2 is FYEKMQ in the germline V gene (reference sequence). The CDR3 DNA reads as TGTGCCAGCGGTTTACGTACTAATGAGCAGTTCTTC. It is translated as CASGLRTNEQFF.

Only a few counts were recorded for this clonotype. This chain joins TRBV6-5 and TRBJ2-2, with D perhaps assigned TRBD1 or TRBD2 (5 bases each). CDR1 MNHEY and CDR2 SVGAGI come from the germline V gene. This CDR3 contains 16 residues. With 6 bases removed from V and 1 base from J, the gap between germline ends came to 15 bases. Here the CDR3 reads CASSPPGRMNTGELFF. CDR3 nucleotides: TGTGCCAGCAGCCCTCCGGGACGGATGAACACCGGGGAGCTGTTTTTT.

This clonotype was found a few times. The rearrangement joins TRBV6-1 to TRBJ2-3; 10 bases agree with TRBD1. The junction had 7 bases not matched to a gene; V was cut back by 10 bases and J by 3 bases. This CDR3 spans 14 amino acids. Germline CDR1 reads MNHNS; CDR2 reads SASEGT. In DNA, the CDR3 is TGTGCCACCGAGACAGGGGGCGCGACAGATACGCAGTATTTT. Encoded protein: CATETGGATDTQYF.

For the CDR3, the DNA is TGTGCCACCAGTGATCGAAAGGACAGGGAGCCAGATACGCAGTATTTT. This gives the protein CATSDRKDREPDTQYF. V usage is TRBV24-1 and J usage is TRBJ2-3; 8 bases line up with TRBD1. The CDR3 spans 16 residues. V was pared by 3 bases and J by 4 bases, with 8 bases of the junction left unmatched. CDR1 and CDR2 from the germline V gene are KGHDR and SFDVKD.

This clonotype came up a few times. The chain carries TRBV3-1 and TRBJ2-7; 7 positions agree with TRBD1. CDR3 length: 15 residues. V shed 1 base, J shed 3 bases, and the junction held 6 bases outside the gene matches. Germline V lookup: CDR1 LGHDT, CDR2 YNNKEL (reference sequence). The chain's CDR3 is CASSQAPGGSYEQYF. The CDR3 bases are TGTGCCAGCAGCCAAGCCCCAGGGGGAAGCTACGAGCAGTACTTC.

This clonotype came up many times. The V and J genes are TRBV7-9 and TRBJ2-4, with 8 bases aligning to TRBD1. V gave up 0 bases and J gave up 0 bases; unmatched junction bases: 10. The CDR3 spans 19 residues. Per the germline V gene, CDR1 is SEHNR and CDR2 is FQNEAQ (reference sequence). This CDR3 is CASSLAPTGENLAKNIQYF. DNA of the CDR3: TGTGCCAGCAGCTTAGCCCCGACAGGGGAGAATTTAGCCAAAAACATTCAGTACTTC.

V gene TRBV19 combines with J gene TRBJ2-3, with 7 bases fitting TRBD2. CDR1 is LNHDA, CDR2 SQIVND, per germline (reference sequence). The CDR3 runs 15 residues. Trimming cost V 5 bases and J 4 bases; bases outside gene matches: 9. DNA of the CDR3: TGTGCCAGTAGTGAGAGCGGGGAGAGTGCAGATACGCAGTATTTT. Its translation is CASSESGESADTQYF.

Only a few counts were recorded for this clonotype. J is TRBJ2-5 and V is TRBV6-6, with 11 bases lining up with TRBD2. The V segment lost 6 bases and the J segment 2 bases; nucleotides outside the gene matches: 2. The germline V gene has CDR1 MNHNY and CDR2 SVGAGI (reference sequence). The CDR3 sequence is 14 residues long. The CDR3 sequence: CASRGLAAQETQYF. In DNA form, the CDR3 reads TGTGCCAGCAGGGGACTAGCGGCACAAGAGACCCAGTACTTC.

V is TRBV5-1 and J is TRBJ1-1; TRBD1 matches at 7 bases. The V segment lost 5 bases and the J segment 0 bases; nucleotides outside the gene matches: 1. The CDR3 loop spans 13 amino acids. Germline loops: CDR1 SGHRS, CDR2 YFSETQ. Written as DNA, the CDR3 is TGCGCCAGCAGGGGACAGCTGAACACTGAAGCTTTCTTT. It codes for CASRGQLNTEAFF.